This T cell receptor beta chain was captured in a study of T cell changes during pregnancy in multiple sclerosis. Germline V lookup: CDR1 SGDLS, CDR2 YYNGEE. Trimming took 2 bases from V and 2 from J, leaving 10 bases between them. The CDR3 spans 14 residues. Method: immunoSEQ multiplex PCR; TCRdb's copy keeps in-frame clones and lacks some. The sample lists tens of thousands of clones; roughly 90% were seen once. This clone was detected a few times. The chain couples TRBV9 to TRBJ1-1; TRBD1 might be the D (5 bases). The source is a female donor with multiple sclerosis, enrolled in a pregnancy study. The sample was CD4+ T cells from peripheral blood mononuclear cells, taken before pregnancy. CDR3 protein: CASSVPGPNTEAFF. The CDR3 nucleotides are TGTGCCAGCAGCGTGCCAGGGCCTAACACTGAAGCTTTCTTT.